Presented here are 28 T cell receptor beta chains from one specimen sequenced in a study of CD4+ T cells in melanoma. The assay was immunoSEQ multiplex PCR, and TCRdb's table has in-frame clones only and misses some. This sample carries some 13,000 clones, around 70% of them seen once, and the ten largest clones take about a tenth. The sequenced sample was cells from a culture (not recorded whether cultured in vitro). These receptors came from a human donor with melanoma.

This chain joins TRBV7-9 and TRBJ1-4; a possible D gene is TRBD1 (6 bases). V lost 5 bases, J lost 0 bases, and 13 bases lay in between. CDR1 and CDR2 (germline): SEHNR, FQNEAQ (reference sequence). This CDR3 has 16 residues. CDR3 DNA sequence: TGTGCCAGCAGCCTACAGGGATCCGCAACTAATGAAAAACTGTTTTTT. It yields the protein CASSLQGSATNEKLFF. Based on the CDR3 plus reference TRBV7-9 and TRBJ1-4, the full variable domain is DTGVSQNPRHKITKRGQNVTFRCDPISEHNRLYWYRQTLGQGPEFLTYFQNEAQLEKSRLLSDRFSAERPKGSFSTLEIQRTEQGDSAMYLCASSLQGSATNEKLFFGSGTQLSVL.

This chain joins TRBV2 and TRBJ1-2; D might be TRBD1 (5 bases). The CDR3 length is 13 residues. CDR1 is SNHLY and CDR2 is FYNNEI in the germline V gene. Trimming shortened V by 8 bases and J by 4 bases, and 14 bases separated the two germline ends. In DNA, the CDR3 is TGTGCCAGCCTCCGGGACGGCTTCTATGGCTACACCTTC. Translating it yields CASLRDGFYGYTF.

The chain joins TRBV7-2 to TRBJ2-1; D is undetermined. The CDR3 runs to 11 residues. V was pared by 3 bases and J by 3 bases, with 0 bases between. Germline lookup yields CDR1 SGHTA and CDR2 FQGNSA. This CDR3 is CASSFYNEQFF. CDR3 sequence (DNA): TGTGCCAGCAGCTTCTACAATGAGCAGTTCTTC.

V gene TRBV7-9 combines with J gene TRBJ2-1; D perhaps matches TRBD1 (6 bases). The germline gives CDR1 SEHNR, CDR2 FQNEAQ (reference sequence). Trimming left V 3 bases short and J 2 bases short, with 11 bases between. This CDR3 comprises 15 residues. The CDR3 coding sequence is TGTGCCAGCAGCTTCCTGGACAGCACCTACAATGAGCAGTTCTTC. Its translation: CASSFLDSTYNEQFF.

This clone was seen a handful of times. CDR3 sequence: CASSLVWDYGTDYGYTF. CDR3 DNA: TGTGCCAGCAGCTTAGTCTGGGACTACGGGACGGACTATGGCTACACCTTC. The chain recombines TRBV11-2 with TRBJ1-2, with a tentative D call TRBD1 (5 bases). V was pared by 1 base and J by 3 bases, with 18 bases between. Germline lookup yields CDR1 SGHAT and CDR2 FQNNGV. The CDR3 runs to 17 residues.

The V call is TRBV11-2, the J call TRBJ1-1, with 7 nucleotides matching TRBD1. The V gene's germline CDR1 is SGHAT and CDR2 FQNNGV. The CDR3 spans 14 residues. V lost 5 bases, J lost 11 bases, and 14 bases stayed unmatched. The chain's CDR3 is CASSPIGQARAAFF. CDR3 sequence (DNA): TGTGCCAGCAGCCCAATAGGACAGGCTCGAGCGGCTTTCTTT.

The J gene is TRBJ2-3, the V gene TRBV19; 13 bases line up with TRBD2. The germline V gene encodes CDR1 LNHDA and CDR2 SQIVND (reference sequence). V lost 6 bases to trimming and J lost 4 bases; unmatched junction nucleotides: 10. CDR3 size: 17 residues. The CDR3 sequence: CASSRPGLAGQSDTQYF. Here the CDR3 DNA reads TGTGCCAGTAGCCGACCGGGACTAGCGGGGCAATCAGATACGCAGTATTTT.

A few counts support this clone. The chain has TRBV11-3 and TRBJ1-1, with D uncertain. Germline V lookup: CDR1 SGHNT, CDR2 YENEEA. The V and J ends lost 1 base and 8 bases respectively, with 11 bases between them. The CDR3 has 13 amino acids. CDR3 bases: TGTGCCAGCAGCTTAGGTGATGGCAGGGAAGCTTTCTTT. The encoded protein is CASSLGDGREAFF.

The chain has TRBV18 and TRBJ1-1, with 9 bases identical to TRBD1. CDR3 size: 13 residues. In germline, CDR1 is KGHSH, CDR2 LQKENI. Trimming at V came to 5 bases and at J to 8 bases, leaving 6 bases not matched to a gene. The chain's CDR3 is CASSNSGTGEAFF. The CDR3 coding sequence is TGTGCCAGCTCAAACTCCGGGACAGGGGAAGCTTTCTTT.

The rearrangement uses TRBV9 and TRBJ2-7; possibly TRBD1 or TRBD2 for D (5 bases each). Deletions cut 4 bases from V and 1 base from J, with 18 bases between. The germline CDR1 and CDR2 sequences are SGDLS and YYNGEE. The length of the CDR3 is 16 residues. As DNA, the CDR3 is TGTGCCAGCAGCACCCACACCGGGACGGGTTCCTACGAGCAGTACTTC. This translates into CASSTHTGTGSYEQYF.

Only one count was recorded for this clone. DNA for the CDR3: TGTGCCAGCAGCGTCTACCGGGACAGCCTGAGCGAGCAGTACTTC. Encoded protein: CASSVYRDSLSEQYF. The rearrangement uses TRBV9 and TRBJ2-7, with 7 bases matching TRBD1. The junction had 11 bases not matched to a gene; V was cut back by 2 bases and J by 6 bases. This CDR3 spans 15 amino acids. The germline V gene encodes CDR1 SGDLS and CDR2 YYNGEE.

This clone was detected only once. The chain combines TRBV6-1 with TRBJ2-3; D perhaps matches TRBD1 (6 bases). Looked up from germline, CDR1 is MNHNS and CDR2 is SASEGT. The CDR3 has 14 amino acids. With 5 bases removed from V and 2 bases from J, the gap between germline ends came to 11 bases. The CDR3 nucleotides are TGTGCCAGCAGTCTGCAGGGGATCACAGATACGCAGTATTTT. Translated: CASSLQGITDTQYF.

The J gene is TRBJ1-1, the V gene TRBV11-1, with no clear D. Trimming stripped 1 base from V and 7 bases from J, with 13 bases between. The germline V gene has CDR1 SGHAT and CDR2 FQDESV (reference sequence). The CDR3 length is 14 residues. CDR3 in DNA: TGTGCCAGCAGCTTAGGTCGGGGAATAGGTGAAGCTTTCTTT. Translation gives CASSLGRGIGEAFF.

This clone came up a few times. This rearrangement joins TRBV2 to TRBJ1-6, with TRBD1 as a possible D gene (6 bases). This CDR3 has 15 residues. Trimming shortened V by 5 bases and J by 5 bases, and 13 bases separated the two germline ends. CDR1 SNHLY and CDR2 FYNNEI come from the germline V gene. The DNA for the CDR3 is TGTGCCAGCAGTTTAGCAGGGGTGGATAATTCACCCCTCCACTTT. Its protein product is CASSLAGVDNSPLHF.

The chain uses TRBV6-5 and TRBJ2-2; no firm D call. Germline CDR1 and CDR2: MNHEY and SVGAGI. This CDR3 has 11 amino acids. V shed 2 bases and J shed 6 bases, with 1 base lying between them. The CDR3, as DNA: TGTGCCAGCAGTTACGCCGGGGAGCTGTTTTTT. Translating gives CASSYAGELFF.

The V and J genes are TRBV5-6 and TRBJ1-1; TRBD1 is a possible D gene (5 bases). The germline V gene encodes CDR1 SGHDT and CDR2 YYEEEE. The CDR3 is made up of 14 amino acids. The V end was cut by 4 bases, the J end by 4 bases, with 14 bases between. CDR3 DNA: TGTGCCAGCAGCAAATCAGGGTTTGCCACTGAAGCTTTCTTT. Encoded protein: CASSKSGFATEAFF. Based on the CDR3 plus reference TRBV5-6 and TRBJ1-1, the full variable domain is DAGVTQSPTHLIKTRGQQVTLRCSPKSGHDTVSWYQQALGQGPQFIFQYYEEEERQRGNFPDRFSGHQFPNYSSELNVNALLLGDSALYLCASSKSGFATEAFFGQGTRLTVV.

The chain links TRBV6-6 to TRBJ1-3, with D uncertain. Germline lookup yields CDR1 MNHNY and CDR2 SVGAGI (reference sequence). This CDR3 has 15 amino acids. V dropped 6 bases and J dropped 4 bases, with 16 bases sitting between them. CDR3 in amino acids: CASRVTYSPGNTIYF. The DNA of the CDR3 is TGTGCCAGCAGAGTTACGTACAGTCCGGGAAACACCATATATTTT.

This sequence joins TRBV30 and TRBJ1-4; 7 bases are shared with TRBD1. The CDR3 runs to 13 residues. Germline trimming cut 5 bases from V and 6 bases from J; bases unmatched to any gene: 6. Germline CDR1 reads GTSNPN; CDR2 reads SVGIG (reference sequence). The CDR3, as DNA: TGTGCCTGGGCCCGGGACAGATATGAAAAACTGTTTTTT. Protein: CAWARDRYEKLFF.

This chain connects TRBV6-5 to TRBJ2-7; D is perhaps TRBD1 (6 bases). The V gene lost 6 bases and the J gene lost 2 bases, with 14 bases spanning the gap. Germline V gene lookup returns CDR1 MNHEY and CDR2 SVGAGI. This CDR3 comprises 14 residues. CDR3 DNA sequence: TGTGCCAGCAGCCGGACCGGGACAACCTACGAGCAGTACTTC. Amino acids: CASSRTGTTYEQYF.

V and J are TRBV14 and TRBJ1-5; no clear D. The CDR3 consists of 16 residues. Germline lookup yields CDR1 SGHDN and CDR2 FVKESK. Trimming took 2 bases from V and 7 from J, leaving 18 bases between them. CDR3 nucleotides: TGTGCCAGCAGCCAAACTATGGTGCCAGGCGCCCAGCCCCAGCATTTT. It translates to CASSQTMVPGAQPQHF.

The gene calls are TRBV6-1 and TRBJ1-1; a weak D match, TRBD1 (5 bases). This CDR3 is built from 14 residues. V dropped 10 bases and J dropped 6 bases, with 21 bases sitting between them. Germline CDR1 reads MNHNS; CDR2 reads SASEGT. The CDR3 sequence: CATRGGGVGAEAFF. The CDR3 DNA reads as TGTGCCACACGCGGCGGGGGGGTCGGCGCTGAAGCTTTCTTT.

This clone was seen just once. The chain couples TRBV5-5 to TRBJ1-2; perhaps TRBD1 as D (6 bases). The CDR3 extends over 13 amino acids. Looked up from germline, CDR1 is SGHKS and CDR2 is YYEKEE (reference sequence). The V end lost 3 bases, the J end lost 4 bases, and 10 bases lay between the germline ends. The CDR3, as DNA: TGTGCCAGCAGCTCACAGGGTGGCTATGGCTACACCTTC. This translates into CASSSQGGYGYTF.

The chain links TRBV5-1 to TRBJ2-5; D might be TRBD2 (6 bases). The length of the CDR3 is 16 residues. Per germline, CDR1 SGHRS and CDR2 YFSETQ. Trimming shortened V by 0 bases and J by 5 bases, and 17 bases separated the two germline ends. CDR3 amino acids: CASSLAAGLGHETQYF. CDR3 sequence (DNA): TGCGCCAGCAGCTTGGCCGCGGGGTTGGGGCATGAGACCCAGTACTTC.

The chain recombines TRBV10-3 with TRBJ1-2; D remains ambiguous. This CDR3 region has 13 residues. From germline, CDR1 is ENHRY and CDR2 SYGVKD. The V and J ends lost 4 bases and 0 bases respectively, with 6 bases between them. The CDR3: CAISVGTNYGYTF. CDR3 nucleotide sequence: TGTGCCATCAGTGTGGGCACTAACTATGGCTACACCTTC.

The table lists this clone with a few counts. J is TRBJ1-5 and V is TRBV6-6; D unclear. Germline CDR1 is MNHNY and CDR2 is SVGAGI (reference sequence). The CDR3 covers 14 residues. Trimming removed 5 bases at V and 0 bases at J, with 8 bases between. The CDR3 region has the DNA TGTGCCAGCAGTGACGGGTATAGCAATCAGCCCCAGCATTTT. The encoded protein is CASSDGYSNQPQHF.

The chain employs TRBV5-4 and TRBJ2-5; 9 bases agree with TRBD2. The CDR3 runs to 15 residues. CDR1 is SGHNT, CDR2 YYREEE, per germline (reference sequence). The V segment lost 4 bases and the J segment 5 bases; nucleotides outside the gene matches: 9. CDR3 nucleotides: TGTGCCAGCAGCCTAGCGGGGAAGTCAGGGGAGACCCAGTACTTC. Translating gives CASSLAGKSGETQYF. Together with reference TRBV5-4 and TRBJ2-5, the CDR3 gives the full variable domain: ETGVTQSPTHLIKTRGQQVTLRCSSQSGHNTVSWYQQALGQGPQFIFQYYREEENGRGNFPPRFSGLQFPNYSSELNVNALELDDSALYLCASSLAGKSGETQYFGPGTRLLVL.

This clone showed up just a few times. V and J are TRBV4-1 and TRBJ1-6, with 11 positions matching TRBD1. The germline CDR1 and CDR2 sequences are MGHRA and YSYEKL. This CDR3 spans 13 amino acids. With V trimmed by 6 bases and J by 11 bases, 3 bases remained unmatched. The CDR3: CASRDRGLTPLHF. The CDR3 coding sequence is TGCGCCAGCAGGGACAGGGGGCTTACACCCCTCCACTTT.

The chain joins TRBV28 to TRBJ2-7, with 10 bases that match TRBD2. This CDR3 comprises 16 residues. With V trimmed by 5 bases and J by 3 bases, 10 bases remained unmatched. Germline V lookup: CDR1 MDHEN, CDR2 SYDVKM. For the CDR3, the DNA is TGTGCCAGCAGTCCCCAAAGACTAGCGGGTGACTACGAGCAGTACTTC. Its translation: CASSPQRLAGDYEQYF.